This T cell receptor beta chain was identified in a study of cytomegalovirus exposure and HLA in healthy donors. The primer mix had 60 Vbeta and 13 Jbeta primers. The assay was immunoSEQ multiplex PCR, and TCRdb's table has in-frame clones only and misses some. Of 100,000 or so clones in the sample, more than 65% were seen once. Study observations and caveats: One later analysis reportedly identified an Asian-associated ancestry cluster that showed fewer N-insertions than the approximately 700-donor mean. Segments of the TCR beta V type were, in most cases, productive about 87% or about 30% of the time in an earlier analysis. Reported results showed that the classifier diagnosed cytomegalovirus status with high specificity and sensitivity.

Regarding this clone: No antigen is known for it.

The TCR sequence derives from a human donor in good health. Sample: PBMCs.

CDR3: CASSRSGGRSYNEQFF. For the CDR3, the DNA is TGTGCCAGCAGTCGGAGCGGGGGCCGCTCCTACAATGAGCAGTTCTTC. The chain has TRBV4-2 and TRBJ2-1, with 8 nucleotides matching TRBD2. The length of the CDR3 is 16 residues. J was trimmed by 0 bases and V by 6 bases; bases with no gene match: 7. CDR1 LGHNA and CDR2 YNFKEQ come from the germline V gene.